This entry lists 5 T cell receptor beta chains sequenced from one sample in a study of blood T cell repertoires in COVID-19. Sequencing was performed with immunoSEQ multiplex PCR; in TCRdb, only in-frame clones are kept and a portion is missing. This table holds approximately 200,000 clones, roughly 85% found once. What was sequenced was peripheral blood. The source is a man between 60 and 75 years old with acute or convalescent COVID-19.

This chain joins TRBV25-1 and TRBJ2-2, with a tentative D call TRBD2 (6 bases). The germline gives CDR1 MGHDK, CDR2 SYGVNS. The CDR3 extends over 13 amino acids. V was pared by 2 bases and J by 8 bases, with 9 bases between. CDR3 nucleotide sequence: TGTGCCAGCAGTGAAGTGGGGGGAGGGGAGCTGTTTTTT. Protein product: CASSEVGGGELFF.

The genes are TRBV4-2 and TRBJ1-5; D not certain. Germline V gene data show CDR1 as LGHNA and CDR2 as YNFKEQ. The V end was cut by 0 bases, the J end by 7 bases, with 7 bases between. CDR3 length equals 13 residues. CDR3 sequence reads: CASSQESGQPQHF. The CDR3 coding sequence is TGTGCCAGCAGCCAAGAAAGCGGGCAGCCCCAGCATTTT.

The chain has TRBV3-1 (or the pseudogene TRBV3-2) and TRBJ1-5; TRBD1 agrees at 9 bases. The V gene's germline CDR1 is LGHDT and CDR2 YNNKEL (reference sequence). CDR3 length equals 16 residues. Trimming cost V 1 base and J 3 bases; bases outside gene matches: 4. The chain's CDR3 is CASSQAGTGFNQPQHF. Written as DNA, the CDR3 is TGTGCCAGCAGCCAAGCCGGGACAGGGTTCAATCAGCCCCAGCATTTT.

The rearrangement uses TRBV28 and TRBJ2-1; tentative D call: TRBD1 (5 bases). CDR3 length: 15 amino acids. Trimming took off 2 bases at V and 4 bases at J, with 12 bases between the two ends. Germline V CDR1 and CDR2: MDHEN, SYDVKM. The CDR3 here is CASSLSRGFYNEQFF. DNA of the CDR3: TGTGCCAGCAGTTTAAGTAGGGGCTTTTACAATGAGCAGTTCTTC.

CDR3 sequence: CASSGAATTDTQYF. The CDR3 nucleotides are TGTGCCAGCAGCGGGGCGGCGACAACAGATACGCAGTATTTT. The chain links TRBV21-1 to TRBJ2-3; the table's D call TRBD1 went unverified against the DNA. TRBV21-1 is described as a pseudogene. The CDR3 runs 14 residues.